A single sample is the source of the 24 T cell receptor beta chains below, sequenced in a study of T cell repertoires in cytomegalovirus infection. No antigen is known for these receptors. TCRdb re-derived calls from the reads in MiXCR, one entry per CDR3 protein. The sample lists a few hundred thousand distinct CDR3 sequences, about 39% occurring once. Sample: cultured PBMCs, taken from culture after CMV antigen stimulation. The receptors originated from a human donor in good health (CMV status not recorded). Some clones in this sample may be carry-over from other donors' samples.

This clonotype occurred many times. The genes are TRBV7-2 and TRBJ1-5, with D tentatively TRBD1 (6 bases). From germline, CDR1 is SGHTA and CDR2 FQGNSA. The CDR3 has 16 residues. V lost 3 bases to trimming and J lost 7 bases, with 19 bases between them. The CDR3 coding sequence is TGTGCCAGCAGCTTGAACAGGGAGGGTGCCGGGCAGCCCCAGCATTTT. It specifies CASSLNREGAGQPQHF.

This clonotype occurred a few times. The rearrangement uses TRBV7-2 and TRBJ2-4; TRBD1 aligns across 7 bases. J lost 7 bases, V lost 4 bases, and 19 bases had no gene match. Germline CDR1 and CDR2: SGHTA and FQGNSA. The CDR3 consists of 18 residues. The CDR3 spells CASSSSILGGDRANIQYF. The CDR3 region has the DNA TGTGCCAGCAGCTCTAGTATTCTAGGAGGCGACAGGGCTAACATTCAGTACTTC.

The sample holds a few counts of this clonotype. The chain links TRBV6-2 or TRBV6-3 to TRBJ1-5; D gene uncertain. Trimming pared 6 bases from V and 4 bases from J, leaving 10 bases between. CDR1 and CDR2 (germline): MNHEY, SVGEGT. The CDR3 spans 13 residues. The CDR3 DNA reads as TGTGCCAGCAGACTTACAGTAAATCAGCCCCAGCATTTT. It yields the protein CASRLTVNQPQHF.

Only a few counts were recorded for this clonotype. This chain uses TRBV6-1 with TRBJ2-7, with a possible D match to TRBD1 (6 bases). CDR1 and CDR2 (germline): MNHNS, SASEGT. CDR3 length equals 15 residues. The CDR3 DNA follows: TGTGCACTTCAGTCCGCAGGGGCAACCACCTACGAGCAGTACTTC. It codes for CALQSAGATTYEQYF.

Comment on this clonotype: Because the CDR3's place on the DNA is in doubt, the DNA is left out and the CDR3 is given as listed by TCRdb. The chain is built from TRBV12-3 or TRBV12-4 and TRBJ2-5; the tabulated D call, TRBD2, remains unverified against the DNA. The CDR3 spans 16 amino acids, including both terminal residues. CDR3 loop: CASSHTSGSFLETQYF.

The CDR3 here is CASRTTTDRGVQTQYF. For the CDR3, the DNA is TGTGCCAGCAGGACCACCACGGACAGGGGTGTACAGACCCAGTACTTC. V gene TRBV2 combines with J gene TRBJ2-5, with 9 bases fitting TRBD1. Germline CDR1 and CDR2: SNHLY and FYNNEI. This CDR3 is built from 16 residues. V was clipped by 6 bases and J by 6 bases; unmatched bases: 14.

This clonotype has a handful of counts. This sequence joins TRBV4-1 and TRBJ1-2; no clear D. The CDR3 is 17 amino acids. Germline V lookup: CDR1 MGHRA, CDR2 YSYEKL. The V gene lost 1 base and the J gene lost 8 bases, with 23 bases spanning the gap. The DNA for the CDR3 is TGCGCCAGCAGCCAAGGGGAAGGATCCGGGATTCCGGCCGGCTACACCTTC. Its protein is CASSQGEGSGIPAGYTF.

V is TRBV7-2 and J is TRBJ2-3; D gene uncertain. CDR1 SGHTA and CDR2 FQGNSA come from the germline V gene. Trimming took 7 bases from V and 3 from J, leaving 5 bases between them. This CDR3 contains 11 residues. The CDR3: CASTQTDTQYF. The CDR3 coding sequence is TGTGCCAGCACCCAAACAGATACGCAGTATTTT.

The rearrangement joins TRBV11-2 to TRBJ1-6; D not resolved. The germline V and J ends were trimmed by 3 bases and 10 bases, with 10 bases remaining between them. Germline values: CDR1 SGHAT, CDR2 FQNNGV. The CDR3 runs to 13 residues. The CDR3 DNA sequence: TGTGCCAGCAGCTTGGCAACGTTCTCACCCCTCCACTTT. It specifies CASSLATFSPLHF. The full variable domain, in which reference TRBV11-2 and TRBJ1-6 provide the parts outside the CDR3, is EAGVAQSPRYKIIEKRQSVAFWCNPISGHATLYWYQQILGQGPKLLIQFQNNGVVDDSQLPKDRFSAERLKGVDSTLKIQPAKLEDSAVYLCASSLATFSPLHFGNGTRLTVT.

This clonotype was seen at least ten times. This chain connects TRBV7-8 to TRBJ2-5; unclear D gene. Looked up from germline, CDR1 is SGHVS and CDR2 is FQNEAQ. The CDR3 loop spans 14 amino acids. Trimming took off 4 bases at V and 7 bases at J, with 16 bases between the two ends. Written as DNA, the CDR3 is TGTGCCAGCAGCTCAGAGGCTTCGTCGTTGACCCAGTACTTC. Its translation is CASSSEASSLTQYF.

The rearrangement links TRBV4-3 to TRBJ1-1; no reliable D call. CDR1 is LGHNA and CDR2 is YSLEER in the germline V gene. The CDR3 has 15 amino acids. V lost 1 base and J 4 bases, leaving 13 bases between the germline ends. CDR3 sequence reads: CASSQVGREGTEAFF. CDR3 DNA sequence: TGCGCCAGCAGCCAAGTAGGTAGGGAGGGCACTGAAGCTTTCTTT.

The chain links TRBV6-1 to TRBJ1-5, with a tentative D call TRBD1 (5 bases). CDR1 and CDR2 (germline): MNHNS, SASEGT. The V and J ends lost 6 bases and 5 bases respectively, with 17 bases between them. CDR3 length: 15 amino acids. CDR3 loop: CASREVTGGDQPQHF. In DNA, the CDR3 is TGTGCCAGCAGAGAGGTCACAGGCGGGGATCAGCCCCAGCATTTT.

This clonotype was counted between two and nine times. This chain joins TRBV7-8 and TRBJ2-1; D is possibly TRBD2 (5 bases). This CDR3 is 13 amino acids long. Trimming removed 5 bases from V and 5 bases from J, with 10 bases in between. Germline CDR1 and CDR2: SGHVS and FQNEAQ. The DNA for the CDR3 is TGTGCCAGCAGCCCTGGACTTAACAATGAGCAGTTCTTC. Its protein is CASSPGLNNEQFF.

The CDR3 bases are TGTGCCAGCAGCTTATTCCGGGGGCTTCAGGGGGTCACTGAAGCTTTCTTT. Its translation is CASSLFRGLQGVTEAFF. The V and J genes are TRBV11-2 and TRBJ1-1; 7 nucleotides match TRBD1. Unmatched junction bases numbered 13, after V lost 2 bases and J lost 4 bases. In germline, CDR1 is SGHAT, CDR2 FQNNGV. The CDR3 is 17 amino acids. Full variable domain (remainder filled in from reference TRBV11-2 and TRBJ1-1): EAGVAQSPRYKIIEKRQSVAFWCNPISGHATLYWYQQILGQGPKLLIQFQNNGVVDDSQLPKDRFSAERLKGVDSTLKIQPAKLEDSAVYLCASSLFRGLQGVTEAFFGQGTRLTVV.

This clonotype appeared many times. V and J are TRBV7-2 and TRBJ2-3; 9 bases align to TRBD2. V dropped 5 bases and J dropped 4; count of bases not matched to a gene: 13. CDR1 and CDR2 (germline): SGHTA, FQGNSA. The CDR3 sequence is 17 residues long. CDR3 bases: TGTGCCAGCAGCCCACGGGGTAATAGCGGGGGTGCAGATACGCAGTATTTT. It specifies CASSPRGNSGGADTQYF. Using reference TRBV7-2 and TRBJ2-3 for the parts outside the CDR3, the full variable domain is GAGVSQSPSNKVTEKGKDVELRCDPISGHTALYWYRQSLGQGLEFLIYFQGNSAPDKSGLPSDRFSAERTGGSVSTLTIQRTQQEDSAVYLCASSPRGNSGGADTQYFGPGTRLTVL.

This clonotype has a handful of counts. V gene TRBV6-6 combines with J gene TRBJ2-3; D is ambiguous. The V end lost 0 bases, the J end lost 5 bases, and 6 bases lay between the germline ends. The CDR3 sequence is 13 residues long. Germline V gene lookup returns CDR1 MNHNY and CDR2 SVGAGI (reference sequence). CDR3 residues: CASSYSWGDTQYF. CDR3 nucleotide sequence: TGTGCCAGCAGTTACTCCTGGGGAGATACGCAGTATTTT.

The chain couples TRBV6-6 to TRBJ1-3, with TRBD1 matching 7 bases. The length of the CDR3 is 16 residues. The V segment lost 6 bases and the J segment 2 bases; nucleotides outside the gene matches: 10. Germline loops: CDR1 MNHNY, CDR2 SVGAGI (reference sequence). The CDR3 sequence is CASSTLPGTAGNTIYF. CDR3 nucleotides: TGTGCCAGCAGCACACTACCCGGGACAGCTGGAAACACCATATATTTT.

This clonotype turned up a few times. The CDR3 DNA is TGCGCCAGCAGCTTGGGACAGGATAATCAGCCCCAGCATTTT. Residues: CASSLGQDNQPQHF. The gene calls are TRBV5-1 and TRBJ1-5; TRBD1 is a possible D gene (6 bases). The CDR3 has 14 amino acids. V lost 0 bases and J 4 bases, leaving 8 bases between the germline ends. Germline V gene data show CDR1 as SGHRS and CDR2 as YFSETQ.

The chain has TRBV6-2 or TRBV6-3 and TRBJ2-1; 10 bases are shared with TRBD2. The CDR3 consists of 17 residues. Germline CDR1 MNHEY, CDR2 SVGEGT. V lost 6 bases, J lost 3 bases, and 11 bases stayed unmatched. Here the CDR3 reads CASRTIPGTSDYNEQFF. CDR3 bases: TGTGCCAGCAGGACCATCCCCGGGACTAGCGACTACAATGAGCAGTTCTTC.

The V gene is TRBV7-8, the J gene TRBJ2-3, with D maybe TRBD1 (6 bases). Germline CDR1 is SGHVS and CDR2 is FQNEAQ. The V end lost 5 bases, the J end lost 0 bases, and 18 bases lay between the germline ends. There are 17 residues in the CDR3. The CDR3 loop is CASSPNHRDTSTDTQYF. DNA for the CDR3: TGTGCCAGCAGCCCTAACCACAGGGATACGAGCACAGATACGCAGTATTTT.

The genes are TRBV7-2 and TRBJ2-7; D is tentatively TRBD1 or TRBD2 (5 bases each). Deletions cut 3 bases from V and 2 bases from J, with 17 bases between. Per the germline V gene, CDR1 is SGHTA and CDR2 is FQGNSA. The CDR3 consists of 16 residues. The CDR3 sequence is CASSFGTMASPYEQYF. Written as DNA, the CDR3 is TGTGCCAGCAGCTTCGGGACCATGGCGTCCCCCTACGAGCAGTACTTC.

J is TRBJ2-1 and V is TRBV18; D unresolved. Germline V gene data show CDR1 as KGHSH and CDR2 as LQKENI. The CDR3 extends over 16 amino acids. V was cut by 0 bases and J by 0 bases, with 9 bases left in between. CDR3 bases: TGTGCCAGCTCACCACCGATGCGGAGCTCCTACAATGAGCAGTTCTTC. Encoded protein: CASSPPMRSSYNEQFF.

At least ten counts were recorded for this clonotype. This sequence joins TRBV7-2 and TRBJ2-5; 7 bases agree with TRBD1. CDR3 length equals 15 residues. V shed 4 bases and J 7 bases; nucleotides not matched to a gene: 12. Germline V gene sequence: CDR1 SGHTA, CDR2 FQGNSA. This CDR3 reads CASSSSSTTGRTQYF. CDR3 DNA: TGTGCCAGCAGCTCCTCATCTACGACAGGGCGGACCCAGTACTTC.

The chain links TRBV11-2 to TRBJ2-1; 11 bases are shared with TRBD2. Trimming cost V 1 base and J 3 bases; bases outside gene matches: 20. Germline CDR1 and CDR2: SGHAT and FQNNGV. The CDR3 length is 22 residues. The CDR3 DNA is TGTGCCAGCAGCTTAGGGGGCCGGATAGCGGGAGGGTCCCTACACCACTACAATGAGCAGTTCTTC. Its translation is CASSLGGRIAGGSLHHYNEQFF.